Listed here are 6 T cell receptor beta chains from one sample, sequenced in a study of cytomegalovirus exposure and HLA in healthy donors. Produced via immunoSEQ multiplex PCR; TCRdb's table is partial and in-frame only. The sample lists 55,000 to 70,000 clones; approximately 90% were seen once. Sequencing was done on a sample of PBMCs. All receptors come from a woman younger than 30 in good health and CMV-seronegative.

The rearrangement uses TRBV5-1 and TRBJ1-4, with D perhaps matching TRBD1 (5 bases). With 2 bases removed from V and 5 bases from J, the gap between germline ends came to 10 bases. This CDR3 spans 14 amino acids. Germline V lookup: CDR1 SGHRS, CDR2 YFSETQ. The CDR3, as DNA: TGCGCCAGCAGCTTACAGACAGAAAATGAAAAACTGTTTTTT. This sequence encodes CASSLQTENEKLFF. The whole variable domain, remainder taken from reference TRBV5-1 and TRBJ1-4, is KAGVTQTPRYLIKTRGQQVTLSCSPISGHRSVSWYQQTPGQGLQFLFEYFSETQRNKGNFPGRFSGRQFSNSRSEMNVSTLELGDSALYLCASSLQTENEKLFFGSGTQLSVL.

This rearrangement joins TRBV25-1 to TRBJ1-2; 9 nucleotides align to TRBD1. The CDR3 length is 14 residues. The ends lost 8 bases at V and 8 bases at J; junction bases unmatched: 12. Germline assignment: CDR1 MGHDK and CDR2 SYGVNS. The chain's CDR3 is CASQSPGQGGGYTF. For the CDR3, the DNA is TGTGCCAGCCAAAGCCCGGGACAGGGCGGAGGCTACACCTTC.

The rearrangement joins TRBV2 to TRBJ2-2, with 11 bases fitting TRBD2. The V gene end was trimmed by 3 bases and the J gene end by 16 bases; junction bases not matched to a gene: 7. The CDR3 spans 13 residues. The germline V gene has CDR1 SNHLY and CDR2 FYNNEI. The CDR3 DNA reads TGTGCCAGCAGTGAGGGACTAGCGGACCGCAAGTTTTTT. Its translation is CASSEGLADRKFF.

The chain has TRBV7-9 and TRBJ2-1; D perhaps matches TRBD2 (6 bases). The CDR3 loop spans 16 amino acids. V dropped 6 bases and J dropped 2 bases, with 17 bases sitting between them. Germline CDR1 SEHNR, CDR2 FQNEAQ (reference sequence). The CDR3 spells CASSPKRGVTYNEQFF. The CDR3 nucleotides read TGTGCCAGCAGTCCTAAACGCGGGGTCACCTACAATGAGCAGTTCTTC.

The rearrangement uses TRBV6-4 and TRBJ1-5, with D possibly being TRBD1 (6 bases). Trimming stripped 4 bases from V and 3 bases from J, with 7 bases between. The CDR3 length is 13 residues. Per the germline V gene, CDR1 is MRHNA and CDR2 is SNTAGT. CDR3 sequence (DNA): TGTGCCAGCAGTGGACAGGACAATCAGCCCCAGCATTTT. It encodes CASSGQDNQPQHF.

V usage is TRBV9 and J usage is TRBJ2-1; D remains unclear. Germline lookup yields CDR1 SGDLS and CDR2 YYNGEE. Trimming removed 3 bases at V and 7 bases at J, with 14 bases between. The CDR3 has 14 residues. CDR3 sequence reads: CASSGAGLLNEQFF. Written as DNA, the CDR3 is TGTGCCAGCAGCGGGGCCGGTCTCCTAAATGAGCAGTTCTTC. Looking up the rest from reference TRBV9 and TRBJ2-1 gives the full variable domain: DSGVTQTPKHLITATGQRVTLRCSPRSGDLSVYWYQQSLDQGLQFLIQYYNGEERAKGNILERFSAQQFPDLHSELNLSSLELGDSALYFCASSGAGLLNEQFFGPGTRLTVL.